The 25 T cell receptor beta chains reported below all come from one sample, sequenced in a study of cytomegalovirus exposure and HLA in healthy donors. Use of 60 Vbeta and 13 Jbeta primers characterized the PCR. Profiling relied on immunoSEQ multiplex PCR, and the TCRdb table lists in-frame clones only, not all of them. The data show roughly 150,000 clones, with over 80% seen just once and more than 1% held by the top ten. Sequenced material: PBMCs. Receptors originate from a boy younger than 10 in good health and CMV-seronegative.

J is TRBJ1-5 and V is TRBV19, with a weak D call TRBD1 (5 bases). This CDR3 has 13 amino acids. The germline gives CDR1 LNHDA, CDR2 SQIVND (reference sequence). V was shortened by 7 bases and J by 6 bases, with 13 bases between the two germline ends. The CDR3 protein is CASKGQGGQPQHF. CDR3 nucleotides: TGTGCCAGTAAGGGCCAGGGAGGTCAGCCCCAGCATTTT.

The CDR3 DNA reads TGTGCCGGCGCCCCCTTCGGGACCGGGGAGCTGTTTTTT. Its protein product is CAGAPFGTGELFF. The V gene is TRBV30, the J gene TRBJ2-2; D gene unclear. The CDR3 runs to 13 residues. Trimming left V 8 bases short and J 5 bases short, with 15 bases between. CDR1 GTSNPN and CDR2 SVGIG come from the germline V gene (reference sequence).

The genes are TRBV5-6 and TRBJ2-7, with TRBD1 matching 9 bases. After removal of 4 bases from V and 6 bases from J, the junction contained 11 bases not matched to a gene. The CDR3 totals 15 residues. Per the germline V gene, CDR1 is SGHDT and CDR2 is YYEEEE. The CDR3 region has the DNA TGTGCCAGCAGCCCCGGGACAGGGCAATTCTCCGAGCAGTACTTC. Amino acid sequence: CASSPGTGQFSEQYF.

J is TRBJ1-6 and V is TRBV7-9, with unresolved D. Per the germline V gene, CDR1 is SEHNR and CDR2 is FQNEAQ (reference sequence). Deletions cut 5 bases from V and 5 bases from J, with 10 bases between. This CDR3 spans 14 amino acids. This chain's CDR3 is CASSAAANNSPLHF. CDR3 DNA sequence: TGTGCCAGCAGCGCGGCAGCCAATAATTCACCCCTCCACTTT.

V is TRBV7-2 and J is TRBJ2-7; D may be TRBD1 (6 bases). The CDR3 consists of 14 residues. Germline V gene sequence: CDR1 SGHTA, CDR2 FQGNSA. The germline V and J ends were trimmed by 7 bases and 1 base, with 14 bases remaining between them. The CDR3 sequence: CASKPRTASYEQYV. The CDR3 region has the DNA TGTGCCAGCAAACCCCGGACAGCATCCTACGAGCAGTACGTC.

This chain joins TRBV11-3 and TRBJ2-1; a possible D gene is TRBD1 (5 bases). V lost 5 bases and J 9 bases, leaving 14 bases between the germline ends. The CDR3 extends over 13 amino acids. Germline-derived CDR1 and CDR2 are SGHNT and YENEEA. Written as DNA, the CDR3 is TGTGCCAGCAGCCGAATTCAGGGTAGTGAGCAGTTCTTC. Encoded protein: CASSRIQGSEQFF. The entire variable domain, with the rest obtained from reference TRBV11-3 and TRBJ2-1, is as follows: EAGVVQSPRYKIIEKKQPVAFWCNPISGHNTLYWYLQNLGQGPELLIRYENEEAVDDSQLPKDRFSAERLKGVDSTLKIQPAELGDSAVYLCASSRIQGSEQFFGPGTRLTVL.

Only one count was recorded for this clone. The V and J genes are TRBV30 and TRBJ1-6, with D possibly TRBD1 on 6 matching bases. The germline V gene encodes CDR1 GTSNPN and CDR2 SVGIG (reference sequence). CDR3 length: 15 amino acids. The germline V and J ends were trimmed by 4 bases and 13 bases, with 23 bases remaining between them. CDR3 amino acids: CAWKLDRSQSSPLHF. The CDR3 DNA is TGTGCCTGGAAACTCGACAGGTCTCAATCTTCTCCCCTCCACTTT.

V and J are TRBV7-2 and TRBJ2-2; D perhaps matches TRBD1 (6 bases). V was cut by 6 bases and J by 5 bases, with 28 bases left in between. Germline loops: CDR1 SGHTA, CDR2 FQGNSA. The CDR3 is 19 amino acids. The chain's CDR3 is CASRPTETGRDVRTGELFF. In nucleotides, the CDR3 is TGTGCCAGCAGACCTACCGAGACAGGAAGGGACGTGAGGACCGGGGAGCTGTTTTTT. The entire variable domain, with the rest obtained from reference TRBV7-2 and TRBJ2-2, is as follows: GAGVSQSPSNKVTEKGKDVELRCDPISGHTALYWYRQSLGQGLEFLIYFQGNSAPDKSGLPSDRFSAERTGGSVSTLTIQRTQQEDSAVYLCASRPTETGRDVRTGELFFGEGSRLTVL.

V is TRBV21-1 and J is TRBJ2-5; TRBD2 is taken as the D call from the table, unchecked against the DNA. TRBV21-1 is marked as a pseudogene. The CDR3 totals 18 residues. The CDR3, as DNA: TGTGCCAGCAGCAAAGCGACAGGGAGCGGGGGCCGGGGGGAGACCCAGTACTTC. Its protein product is CASSKATGSGGRGETQYF.

V gene TRBV13 combines with J gene TRBJ2-1; 8 bases are shared with TRBD2. V dropped 0 bases and J dropped 5; count of bases not matched to a gene: 15. Germline-derived CDR1 and CDR2 are PRHDT and FYEKMQ (reference sequence). This CDR3 has 19 residues. CDR3 DNA sequence: TGTGCCAGCAGCTTAGGCCTAAGTCCGAGCGGGAGACTGAACAATGAGCAGTTCTTC. Translated, it gives CASSLGLSPSGRLNNEQFF.

The chain has TRBV10-3 and TRBJ2-3; D unresolved. Germline V gene lookup returns CDR1 ENHRY and CDR2 SYGVKD. This CDR3 is built from 14 residues. Trimming left V 3 bases short and J 9 bases short, with 16 bases between. The CDR3: CAISDGNTDITQYF. The DNA for the CDR3 is TGTGCCATCAGTGATGGTAACACAGATATAACGCAGTATTTT.

This chain joins TRBV4-3 and TRBJ1-2; possibly TRBD1 for D (6 bases). The CDR3 runs 15 residues. Deletions cut 0 bases from V and 3 bases from J, with 11 bases between. Per the germline V gene, CDR1 is LGHNA and CDR2 is YSLEER. CDR3 in DNA: TGCGCCAGCAGCCAAGATAGCAGGGGCCACTATGGCTACACCTTC. This sequence encodes CASSQDSRGHYGYTF.

The chain couples TRBV19 to TRBJ2-7, with TRBD1 identical over 9 bases. This CDR3 contains 15 residues. The J segment lost 4 bases and the V segment lost 8 bases, leaving 12 bases of the junction unmatched. The V gene's germline CDR1 is LNHDA and CDR2 SQIVND (reference sequence). The CDR3 region has the DNA TGTGCCAGTTCTTACGCGGGACAGGGCAAATACGAGCAGTACTTC. Protein product: CASSYAGQGKYEQYF.

The chain uses TRBV30 and TRBJ2-1, with a possible D match to TRBD2 (5 bases). CDR1 is GTSNPN, CDR2 SVGIG, per germline (reference sequence). The V and J ends lost 3 bases and 2 bases respectively, with 14 bases between them. CDR3 size: 15 residues. CDR3 coding DNA: TGTGCCTGGAGATCCCCTAGCCCCGCCTACAATGAGCAGTTCTTC. Residues: CAWRSPSPAYNEQFF. The full variable domain, in which reference TRBV30 and TRBJ2-1 provide the parts outside the CDR3, is SQTIHQWPATLVQPVGSPLSLECTVEGTSNPNLYWYRQAAGRGLQLLFYSVGIGQISSEVPQNLSASRPQDRQFILSSKKLLLSDSGFYLCAWRSPSPAYNEQFFGPGTRLTVL.

The chain is built from TRBV2 and TRBJ1-2, with TRBD1 matching 11 bases. Germline CDR1 reads SNHLY; CDR2 reads FYNNEI. This CDR3 region has 16 residues. The V and J ends lost 7 bases and 5 bases, in that order; junction bases with no gene match: 12. As DNA, the CDR3 is TGTGCCAGCACCCGGACAGGGGGCGCATCGGGTTATGGCTACACCTTC. Its translation: CASTRTGGASGYGYTF. The entire variable domain, with the rest obtained from reference TRBV2 and TRBJ1-2, is as follows: EPEVTQTPSHQVTQMGQEVILRCVPISNHLYFYWYRQILGQKVEFLVSFYNNEISEKSEIFDDQFSVERPDGSNFTLKIRSTKLEDSAMYFCASTRTGGASGYGYTFGSGTRLTVV.

This sequence joins TRBV6-5 and TRBJ2-1, with TRBD1 matching over 7 bases. The CDR3 length is 15 residues. V shed 6 bases, J shed 7 bases, and the junction held 12 bases outside the gene matches. From germline, CDR1 is MNHEY and CDR2 SVGAGI. DNA of the CDR3: TGTGCCAGCAGGCCGACAGGGAGTCCTCGGAATGAGCAGTTCTTC. This gives the protein CASRPTGSPRNEQFF.

The CDR3 loop reads CSVEVQTEQGKRDEQFF. The CDR3 bases are TGCAGCGTTGAAGTCCAGACAGAACAGGGTAAGAGGGATGAGCAGTTCTTC. J is TRBJ2-1 and V is TRBV29-1; D possibly corresponds to TRBD1 (6 bases). This CDR3 comprises 17 residues. V lost 1 base to trimming and J lost 8 bases, with 24 bases between them. Per the germline V gene, CDR1 is SQVTM and CDR2 is ANQGSEA.

V and J are TRBV19 and TRBJ1-2, with a tentative D call TRBD1 (5 bases). This CDR3 is built from 15 residues. Germline V lookup: CDR1 LNHDA, CDR2 SQIVND (reference sequence). V lost 7 bases and J lost 4, with 19 bases in between. The CDR3 loop is CASTTPGGGPYGYTF. The CDR3 nucleotides are TGTGCCAGTACCACACCTGGGGGGGGACCCTATGGCTACACCTTC.

The chain employs TRBV6-1 and TRBJ2-5, with a possible D match to TRBD1 (5 bases). V lost 10 bases, J lost 2 bases, and 8 bases lay in between. CDR3 length equals 11 residues. Germline CDR1 reads MNHNS; CDR2 reads SASEGT. The CDR3 reads CATDRQETQYF. CDR3 nucleotides: TGTGCCACCGACAGACAAGAGACCCAGTACTTC.

The rearrangement joins TRBV29-1 to TRBJ2-3; D gene ambiguous. Germline loops: CDR1 SQVTM, CDR2 ANQGSEA. The CDR3 extends over 11 amino acids. V was clipped by 2 bases and J by 3 bases, with 3 bases between them. CDR3 in amino acids: CSVETTDTQYF. CDR3 sequence (DNA): TGCAGCGTTGAAACAACAGATACGCAGTATTTT.

CDR3 sequence (DNA): TGTGCCAGCAGACCATCAGGGGAGAGCAGCACTGAAGCTTTCTTT. Its protein is CASRPSGESSTEAFF. The J gene is TRBJ1-1, the V gene TRBV6-5, with D perhaps matching TRBD1 (6 bases). The CDR3 extends over 15 amino acids. The germline V gene has CDR1 MNHEY and CDR2 SVGAGI. Between the trimmed V and J ends, which lost 6 bases and 4 bases, there was a span of 18 bases.

The chain couples TRBV6-6 to TRBJ2-3; D is undetermined. This CDR3 spans 15 amino acids. V was pared by 5 bases and J by 0 bases, with 12 bases between. CDR1 MNHNY and CDR2 SVGAGI come from the germline V gene (reference sequence). CDR3 loop: CASSIQVLSTDTQYF. As DNA, the CDR3 is TGTGCCAGCAGTATCCAGGTTCTGAGCACAGATACGCAGTATTTT.

A remark on this clone: At one end the junction does not follow the germline gene, possibly because of a read error. This chain joins TRBV7-9 and TRBJ1-2, with unresolved D. This CDR3 spans 16 amino acids. Germline-derived CDR1 and CDR2 are SEHNR and FQNEAQ (reference sequence). DNA of the CDR3: TGTTCCAGCAGCCAACACTCGCCAGGTTCTAACTATGGCTACACCTTC. It codes for CSSSQHSPGSNYGYTF.

CDR3 region: CASSQDRANTGELFF. CDR3 sequence (DNA): TGCGCCAGCAGCCAGGACAGGGCGAACACCGGGGAGCTGTTTTTT. The chain employs TRBV4-3 and TRBJ2-2, with 8 bases matching TRBD1. The CDR3 is 15 residues long. The trim removed 3 bases at V and 0 bases at J, leaving 0 bases unmatched. Germline loops: CDR1 LGHNA, CDR2 YSLEER.

This chain uses TRBV10-1 with TRBJ2-7; 8 nucleotides line up with TRBD2. The J segment lost 7 bases and the V segment lost 7 bases, leaving 9 bases of the junction unmatched. The CDR3 contains 13 residues. Germline V gene sequence: CDR1 WNHNN, CDR2 SYGVQD (reference sequence). CDR3 sequence: CASNSGGAREQYV. CDR3 nucleotide sequence: TGCGCCAGCAACTCCGGGGGGGCGCGAGAGCAGTACGTC.